This T cell receptor (beta chain) was captured by sequencing in a study of blood T cells in healthy people across ages. CDR3 size: 13 residues. Germline lookup yields CDR1 MDHEN and CDR2 SYDVKM. A second PCR of about 6 to 11 cycles used a sample-barcoded 5' primer and a J-beta primer mix. TCRdb re-called the 5' RACE reads through MiXCR, storing one row per CDR3 protein. The profile shows 780,000 or so distinct CDR3 sequences, 56% of them singletons. J is TRBJ2-5 and V is TRBV28, with 11 nucleotides matching TRBD1. The J call is in doubt because the DNA end fits TRBJ2-7 better. Sequences were obtained from blood. The sequence came from a man between 40 and 49 years old in good health. CDR3 sequence: CASRGQGAYEQYF. CDR3 sequence (DNA): TGTGCCAGCAGAGGACAGGGGGCGTACGAGCAGTACTTC.